The 15 T cell receptor beta chains below were found in one sample sequenced in a study of identical twins' blood T cells. MiXCR was run by TCRdb on the 5' RACE reads, yielding one entry per CDR3 protein. The sample includes roughly 380,000 distinct CDR3 sequences, roughly 31% seen only once; the top ten take 6.1%. The sequenced sample was PBMCs. These receptors were taken from a woman aged 18-49 years in good health.

This chain uses TRBV20-1 with TRBJ1-2; TRBD1 agrees at 7 bases. Germline V gives CDR1 DFQATT, CDR2 SNEGSKA (reference sequence). This CDR3 region has 13 residues. With V trimmed by 1 base and J by 8 bases, 7 bases remained unmatched. The CDR3 spells CSARATDRWGYTF. CDR3 bases: TGCAGTGCTAGAGCTACGGACAGGTGGGGCTACACCTTC.

This clonotype showed up just a few times. The chain links TRBV5-1 to TRBJ1-1; D gene unclear. The V and J ends lost 0 bases and 1 base respectively, with 13 bases between them. Germline values: CDR1 SGHRS, CDR2 YFSETQ. This CDR3 comprises 16 residues. Written as DNA, the CDR3 is TGCGCCAGCAGCTTGGGGCCGCTCGGAGGGAACACTGAAGCTTTCTTT. It encodes CASSLGPLGGNTEAFF.

This clonotype showed up just a few times. A much larger clone differs by one base, so this may be a read error. The chain combines TRBV25-1 with TRBJ2-7; D gene ambiguous. This CDR3 has 11 residues. Germline lookup yields CDR1 MGHDK and CDR2 SYGVNS. Between the trimmed V and J ends, which lost 6 bases and 2 bases, there was a span of 5 bases. In DNA form, the CDR3 reads TGTGCCAGCAGATCCACCTACGAGCAGTACTTC. Its translation: CASRSTYEQYF.

The gene calls are TRBV20-1 and TRBJ1-1; D remains ambiguous. V lost 0 bases to trimming and J lost 1 base, with 12 bases between them. This CDR3 spans 15 amino acids. Germline V gene sequence: CDR1 DFQATT, CDR2 SNEGSKA (reference sequence). DNA for the CDR3: TGCAGTGCTAGAGATTACTTAGGCGAGAACACTGAAGCTTTCTTT. Its protein product is CSARDYLGENTEAFF.

Turning to this clonotype: Mismatch with germline at one junction end may stem from a read error. V gene TRBV5-8 combines with J gene TRBJ1-1; tentative D call: TRBD1 (6 bases). The CDR3 covers 15 residues. Looked up from germline, CDR1 is SGHTS and CDR2 is YDEGEE. DNA of the CDR3: TGTGCCAGCAGCCCTGGGGGGGGGGCAACAACTGAAGCCTTCTTT. Translation gives CASSPGGGATTEAFF.

The chain employs TRBV5-6 and TRBJ2-2; 8 nucleotides match TRBD2. Germline CDR1 is SGHDT and CDR2 is YYEEEE. This CDR3 comprises 15 residues. Trimming cost V 2 bases and J 3 bases; bases outside gene matches: 3. CDR3 residues: CASSLSGRDTGELFF. CDR3 sequence (DNA): TGTGCCAGCAGCTTAAGCGGGAGAGACACCGGGGAGCTGTTTTTT. Combining the CDR3 with reference TRBV5-6 and TRBJ2-2 gives the whole variable domain DAGVTQSPTHLIKTRGQQVTLRCSPKSGHDTVSWYQQALGQGPQFIFQYYEEEERQRGNFPDRFSGHQFPNYSSELNVNALLLGDSALYLCASSLSGRDTGELFFGEGSRLTVL.

Comments on this clonotype: A read error may account for a junction end that differs from germline. The chain couples TRBV6-2 or TRBV6-3 to TRBJ2-1; D call uncertain. The CDR3 sequence is 12 residues long. From germline, CDR1 is MNHEY and CDR2 SVGEGT. The CDR3 loop reads CASSYSTDERFF. CDR3 DNA sequence: TGTGCCAGCAGTTACTCAACCGATGAGCGGTTCTTC.

This clonotype was counted a few times. This chain connects TRBV29-1 to TRBJ2-2; TRBD2 agrees at 7 bases. Trimming at V came to 7 bases and at J to 1 base, leaving 6 bases not matched to a gene. Germline CDR1 is SQVTM and CDR2 is ANQGSEA. CDR3 length: 14 residues. The CDR3 here is CSAGSGENTGELFF. DNA for the CDR3: TGCAGCGCCGGAAGCGGGGAGAACACCGGGGAGCTGTTTTTT.

The chain is built from TRBV20-1 and TRBJ2-5; TRBD2 might be the D (5 bases). CDR1 and CDR2 from the germline V gene are DFQATT and SNEGSKA (reference sequence). The V and J ends lost 0 bases and 2 bases respectively, with 10 bases between them. The CDR3 runs 14 residues. DNA for the CDR3: TGCAGTGCTAGAGAAATACTAGATCAAGAGACCCAGTACTTC. It codes for CSAREILDQETQYF.

This clonotype was picked up one time. No conserved phenylalanine or tryptophan is present at the end of the CDR3, so a read error is the likely explanation. The V and J genes are TRBV12-3 or TRBV12-4 and TRBJ1-1; a possible D gene is TRBD1 (5 bases). The CDR3 runs 11 residues. V gave up 6 bases and J gave up 4 bases, with 6 bases separating them. The CDR3: CASRGRTEAFL. CDR3 in DNA: TGTGCCAGCAGGGGACGCACTGAAGCTTTCTTG.

This clonotype was observed a handful of times. The chain links TRBV5-6 to TRBJ1-2; D possibly corresponds to TRBD1 (6 bases). V gave up 4 bases and J gave up 6 bases, with 13 bases separating them. The CDR3 extends over 13 amino acids. CDR1 is SGHDT and CDR2 is YYEEEE in the germline V gene. DNA of the CDR3: TGTGCCAGCAGCCCCCTGGGGGCCCATGGCTACACCTTC. This gives the protein CASSPLGAHGYTF.

This chain links TRBV12-3 or TRBV12-4 with TRBJ1-1; 8 bases fit TRBD1. Losses at the gene ends were 5 bases for V and 0 bases for J; bases not matched to a gene: 5. The CDR3 has 15 amino acids. The CDR3 here is CASSLVDRVNTEAFF. CDR3 sequence (DNA): TGTGCCAGCAGTCTCGTGGACAGGGTGAACACTGAAGCTTTCTTT.

This clonotype was seen more than once but under ten times. This chain uses TRBV10-1 with TRBJ2-2, with TRBD2 matching 7 bases. Trimming cost V 4 bases and J 1 base; bases outside gene matches: 0. The CDR3 spans 14 residues. Germline V gene data show CDR1 as WNHNN and CDR2 as SYGVQD (reference sequence). The CDR3 sequence is CASSASGNTGELFF. The CDR3, as DNA: TGCGCCAGCAGTGCTAGCGGGAACACCGGGGAGCTGTTTTTT.

This clonotype was counted at least ten times. This rearrangement joins TRBV29-1 to TRBJ1-1; D is uncertain. The germline V and J ends were trimmed by 0 bases and 3 bases, with 5 bases remaining between them. Germline V gene data show CDR1 as SQVTM and CDR2 as ANQGSEA. The CDR3 runs 12 residues. The CDR3 sequence: CSVEEDYTEAFF. DNA for the CDR3: TGCAGCGTTGAAGAGGATTACACTGAAGCTTTCTTT. The whole variable domain, remainder taken from reference TRBV29-1 and TRBJ1-1, is SAVISQKPSRDICQRGTSLTIQCQVDSQVTMMFWYRQQPGQSLTLIATANQGSEATYESGFVIDKFPISRPNLTFSTLTVSNMSPEDSSIYLCSVEEDYTEAFFGQGTRLTVV.

The chain is built from TRBV7-8 and TRBJ1-1, with unresolved D. The V gene lost 1 base and the J gene lost 7 bases, with 10 bases spanning the gap. The CDR3 has 13 residues. Germline V gives CDR1 SGHVS, CDR2 FQNEAQ. CDR3 nucleotides: TGTGCCAGCAGCTTAGTGATCAAATATGAAGCTTTCTTT. This encodes CASSLVIKYEAFF.